These 20 T cell receptor beta chains were all obtained from the same sample, sequenced in a study of regulatory T cells in long-lasting Graves disease. Time point reported: persistent/refractory GD, antithyroid drugs over 5 years with positive TRAb. PBMC RNA was the source of the TCR library. TCR beta libraries were built with iRepertoire HTBI primers and Arm-PCR of CDR3 regions. TCRdb recomputed calls from the multiplex PCR reads with MiXCR, one row per CDR3 protein. The repertoire includes 360,000 or so distinct CDR3 sequences, 20% to 25% of them detected once, and about 27% sits in the top ten. The sample here was peripheral blood mononuclear cells (PBMCs), taken when the disease was refractory, from a patient treated with antithyroid drugs. The receptors here all came from a middle-aged woman with Graves disease.

The chain joins TRBV12-3 or TRBV12-4 to TRBJ1-2, with 7 bases aligning to TRBD1. The CDR3 spans 15 residues. V shed 9 bases and J 8 bases; nucleotides not matched to a gene: 18. The DNA for the CDR3 is TGTGCCAGTACCAGGGGGGGGCTCGCTATGGGAGGCTACACCTTC. This encodes CASTRGGLAMGGYTF.

This sequence joins TRBV30 and TRBJ2-7; possible D gene TRBD1, 5 bases. Per germline, CDR1 GTSNPN and CDR2 SVGIG (reference sequence). This CDR3 is built from 14 residues. V was trimmed by 2 bases and J by 0 bases, leaving 11 bases between them. CDR3 in DNA: TGTGCCTGGAGTCCCGACAGATACTCCTACGAGCAGTACTTC. Translated: CAWSPDRYSYEQYF.

Concerning this clonotype: Compared with germline, one end of the junction differs, possibly owing to a read error. V is TRBV2 and J is TRBJ2-5, with 13 bases matching TRBD2. CDR3 length equals 15 residues. In germline, CDR1 is SNHLY, CDR2 FYNNEI. Written as DNA, the CDR3 is TGTGCCAGCAGGGGGACTAGCGGGGACCACGAGACCCAGTACTTC. Translating gives CASRGTSGDHETQYF.

The chain uses TRBV7-8 and TRBJ1-1; D is uncertain. Germline assignment: CDR1 SGHVS and CDR2 FQNEAQ. V lost 0 bases and J 3 bases, leaving 8 bases between the germline ends. The CDR3 contains 14 residues. As DNA, the CDR3 is TGTGCCAGCAGCTTAGCCGGCAGTTACACTGAAGCTTTCTTT. Encoded protein: CASSLAGSYTEAFF.

This clonotype was counted many times. The chain has TRBV6-2 or TRBV6-3 and TRBJ2-2, with D tentatively TRBD1 (6 bases). CDR3 length: 19 amino acids. The ends were cut back, 6 bases at V and 0 bases at J, with 23 bases in the middle. The germline CDR1 and CDR2 sequences are MNHEY and SVGEGT. The CDR3 region is CASRRTYRAGLANTGELFF. CDR3 coding DNA: TGTGCCAGCAGAAGGACATACAGGGCCGGGCTGGCGAACACCGGGGAGCTGTTTTTT.

The rearrangement links TRBV19 to TRBJ2-7, with TRBD1 identical over 8 bases. With 0 bases clipped from V and 4 bases from J, the junction kept 8 bases outside the gene matches. Germline CDR1 and CDR2: LNHDA and SQIVND (reference sequence). The length of the CDR3 is 16 residues. This CDR3 reads CASSIEAATGAYEQYF. The CDR3 nucleotides are TGTGCCAGTAGTATAGAAGCGGCGACAGGGGCGTACGAGCAGTACTTC.

The chain joins TRBV27 to TRBJ2-3, with D possibly being TRBD1 (6 bases). V was pared by 6 bases and J by 1 base, with 14 bases between. The CDR3 has 15 residues. Germline V lookup: CDR1 MNHEY, CDR2 SMNVEV (reference sequence). The CDR3 sequence is CASSTDRSRTDTQYF. CDR3 coding DNA: TGTGCCAGCAGCACGGACAGATCCCGCACAGATACGCAGTATTTT.

This clonotype was detected only once. The CDR3 sequence is CSAIPGGGVEQFF. The CDR3 region has the DNA TGCAGTGCTATCCCGGGAGGGGGGGTTGAGCAGTTCTTC. The rearrangement joins TRBV20-1 to TRBJ2-1, with 8 bases fitting TRBD2. This CDR3 spans 13 amino acids. From germline, CDR1 is DFQATT and CDR2 SNEGSKA (reference sequence). V lost 4 bases and J lost 9; bases outside the gene matches: 8.

At least ten counts were recorded for this clonotype. The chain has TRBV28 and TRBJ1-1, with 7 bases that match TRBD1. The ends lost 5 bases at V and 4 bases at J; junction bases unmatched: 10. The V gene's germline CDR1 is MDHEN and CDR2 SYDVKM. This CDR3 contains 15 residues. The CDR3 reads CASSPASSGGTEAFF. The CDR3 nucleotides read TGTGCCAGCAGTCCCGCCAGTTCAGGGGGCACTGAAGCTTTCTTT.

The rearrangement links TRBV28 to TRBJ2-5, with 7 bases that match TRBD2. The trim removed 7 bases at V and 5 bases at J, leaving 10 bases unmatched. The CDR3 loop spans 14 amino acids. Germline-derived CDR1 and CDR2 are MDHEN and SYDVKM. The CDR3: CASTRAGVQETQYF. CDR3 coding DNA: TGTGCCAGCACCCGGGCGGGAGTTCAGGAGACCCAGTACTTC.

This chain joins TRBV5-1 and TRBJ2-3; weak D call: TRBD2 (7 bases). The CDR3 sequence is 15 residues long. Trimming removed 4 bases at V and 2 bases at J, with 14 bases between. From germline, CDR1 is SGHRS and CDR2 YFSETQ. The CDR3: CASSLRGAVTDTQYF. In DNA form, the CDR3 reads TGCGCCAGCAGCCTCCGGGGGGCGGTCACAGATACGCAGTATTTT.

The V call is TRBV5-1, the J call TRBJ1-1; TRBD1 is a possible D gene (6 bases). V lost 6 bases to trimming and J lost 1 base, with 16 bases between them. The V gene's germline CDR1 is SGHRS and CDR2 YFSETQ. The length of the CDR3 is 15 residues. This CDR3 is CASTLSTTGNTEAFF. The CDR3 region has the DNA TGCGCCAGCACCTTATCAACGACAGGGAACACTGAAGCTTTCTTT. The full variable domain, in which reference TRBV5-1 and TRBJ1-1 provide the parts outside the CDR3, is KAGVTQTPRYLIKTRGQQVTLSCSPISGHRSVSWYQQTPGQGLQFLFEYFSETQRNKGNFPGRFSGRQFSNSRSEMNVSTLELGDSALYLCASTLSTTGNTEAFFGQGTRLTVV.

This clonotype occurred a few times. This may be a read error, as it is one base from a much larger clone. Since no conserved phenylalanine or tryptophan closes the CDR3, a read error is the likely cause. The chain carries TRBV2 and TRBJ2-5; 8 nucleotides agree with TRBD2. This CDR3 has 16 residues. Germline V gene sequence: CDR1 SNHLY, CDR2 FYNNEI. Unmatched junction bases numbered 10, after V lost 7 bases and J lost 0 bases. CDR3 in DNA: TGTGCCAGCACGCGGCTAGCGGGCCATAACCAAGAGACCCAGTACCTC. This translates into CASTRLAGHNQETQYL.

The rearrangement uses TRBV6-1 and TRBJ1-5; TRBD1 might be the D (6 bases). V was cut by 6 bases and J by 4 bases, with 16 bases left in between. This CDR3 spans 15 amino acids. Germline CDR1 MNHNS, CDR2 SASEGT. The CDR3 region has the DNA TGTGCCAGCAGCCCCACAGGGAACTTTAATCAGCCCCAGCATTTT. This encodes CASSPTGNFNQPQHF.

The V and J genes are TRBV5-8 and TRBJ2-7, with D maybe TRBD1 (6 bases). This CDR3 is built from 16 residues. V was clipped by 1 base and J by 2 bases, with 16 bases between them. CDR1 SGHTS and CDR2 YDEGEE come from the germline V gene. CDR3 sequence: CASSLKGWPGAYEQYF. DNA for the CDR3: TGTGCCAGCAGCTTGAAAGGATGGCCAGGGGCCTACGAGCAGTACTTC.

This clonotype was counted a few times. The chain recombines TRBV2 with TRBJ2-1; 14 bases align to TRBD2. Germline CDR1 is SNHLY and CDR2 is FYNNEI. This CDR3 is 15 amino acids long. After removal of 4 bases from V and 9 bases from J, the junction contained 5 bases not matched to a gene. The DNA of the CDR3 is TGTGCCAGCAGTGTGGGACTAGCGGGAGCGGCTGAGCAGTTCTTC. This sequence encodes CASSVGLAGAAEQFF.

This clonotype was detected many times. The chain has TRBV9 and TRBJ1-5; perhaps TRBD1 as D (6 bases). Deletions cut 4 bases from V and 3 bases from J, with 14 bases between. Per the germline V gene, CDR1 is SGDLS and CDR2 is YYNGEE. The CDR3 is 15 residues long. CDR3: CASSLGGGVNQPQHF. CDR3 DNA: TGTGCCAGCAGCCTCGGGGGGGGCGTCAATCAGCCCCAGCATTTT.

This clonotype turned up a few times. The chain is built from TRBV18 and TRBJ1-2; 9 positions match TRBD1. V lost 6 bases to trimming and J lost 2 bases; unmatched junction nucleotides: 4. This CDR3 has 14 residues. Per germline, CDR1 KGHSH and CDR2 LQKENI. The CDR3 DNA sequence: TGTGCCAGCTCGACCGGGACAGGGAACTATGGCTACACCTTC. Its protein product is CASSTGTGNYGYTF.

This clonotype was seen many times. An end of the junction does not agree with germline; a read error may underlie this. The rearrangement uses TRBV6-1 and TRBJ2-5; 8 bases are shared with TRBD2. Germline CDR1 reads MNHNS; CDR2 reads SASEGT. The CDR3 sequence is 13 residues long. CDR3 nucleotide sequence: TGTGCCAGCAGGGATGGACTAGCTGCCCTCCTACACTTC. Encoded protein: CASRDGLAALLHF.

This sequence joins TRBV19 and TRBJ1-6; D remains unclear. Germline CDR1 is LNHDA and CDR2 is SQIVND (reference sequence). The CDR3 is made up of 15 amino acids. Trimming shortened V by 6 bases and J by 9 bases, and 18 bases separated the two germline ends. The CDR3 sequence is CASSFKGGVTSPLHF. DNA for the CDR3: TGTGCCAGTAGCTTTAAGGGCGGAGTGACTTCACCCCTCCACTTT.